The 17 T cell receptor beta chains below come from one sample, sequenced in a study of T cell repertoires in cytomegalovirus infection. Each CDR3 protein is one row after TCRdb ran MiXCR on the reads. This table has about 160,000 distinct CDR3 sequences, roughly 15% appearing once. Sequenced sample: CD8+ T cells from PBMCs. Receptors originate from a human donor in good health (CMV status not recorded). Some clones in this sample may be carry-over from other donors' samples.

This clonotype occurred a few times. The genes are TRBV11-2 and TRBJ2-1; TRBD2 matches 13 bases. Trimming at V came to 4 bases and at J to 8 bases, leaving 5 bases not matched to a gene. Germline CDR1 reads SGHAT; CDR2 reads FQNNGV. The length of the CDR3 is 15 residues. DNA of the CDR3: TGTGCCAGCAGCTCTCGGACTAGCGGGAGCGATGAGCAGTTCTTC. Amino acid sequence: CASSSRTSGSDEQFF.

CDR3 bases: TGTGCCAGCAGTTTATCAAACCAGAACAATGAGCAGTTCTTC. This codes for CASSLSNQNNEQFF. The chain employs TRBV27 and TRBJ2-1; no clear D. The CDR3 extends over 14 amino acids. V gave up 0 bases and J gave up 5 bases, with 8 bases separating them. CDR1 and CDR2 from the germline V gene are MNHEY and SMNVEV (reference sequence).

The gene calls are TRBV7-9 and TRBJ1-1; D ambiguous. V lost 2 bases and J 8 bases, leaving 6 bases between the germline ends. The CDR3 has 11 amino acids. Germline V gene data show CDR1 as SEHNR and CDR2 as FQNEAQ (reference sequence). DNA for the CDR3: TGTGCCAGCAGCTTATCCAAAGAAGCTTTCTTT. This gives the protein CASSLSKEAFF.

This clonotype was counted between two and nine times. This chain joins TRBV20-1 and TRBJ2-7; D call uncertain. The CDR3 has 12 amino acids. V was cut by 7 bases and J by 5 bases, with 15 bases left in between. CDR1 is DFQATT and CDR2 is SNEGSKA in the germline V gene (reference sequence). CDR3 sequence: CSVPPRVNEQYF. The CDR3, as DNA: TGCAGTGTACCACCCCGGGTTAACGAGCAGTACTTC.

The table lists this clonotype with a few counts. This chain joins TRBV6-2 or TRBV6-3 and TRBJ1-5; TRBD1 matches at 7 bases. Unmatched junction bases numbered 8, after V lost 6 bases and J lost 3 bases. This CDR3 is 15 amino acids long. Germline V CDR1 and CDR2: MNHEY, SVGEGT. This chain's CDR3 is CASRKGGQVNQPQHF. CDR3 coding DNA: TGTGCCAGCAGAAAGGGAGGACAGGTCAATCAGCCCCAGCATTTT.

The chain combines TRBV2 with TRBJ2-5, with D perhaps given as TRBD1 or TRBD2 (5 bases each). This CDR3 contains 13 residues. Trimming took off 10 bases at V and 13 bases at J, with 25 bases between the two ends. Germline V lookup: CDR1 SNHLY, CDR2 FYNNEI. CDR3 residues: CAIGQTTSRGAYF. CDR3 bases: TGTGCCATAGGACAAACGACGTCCCGGGGAGCGTACTTC.

In this sample, this clonotype turned up a few times. The chain uses TRBV14 and TRBJ2-1; 10 bases are a match to TRBD1. The germline V gene encodes CDR1 SGHDN and CDR2 FVKESK. Losses at the gene ends were 6 bases for V and 4 bases for J; bases not matched to a gene: 6. The CDR3 contains 15 residues. The CDR3 DNA reads TGTGCCAGCAGATACCGGGACAGGGGATACAATGAGCAGTTCTTC. Translation: CASRYRDRGYNEQFF.

This clonotype occurred a few times. The chain couples TRBV27 to TRBJ2-3, with D unclear. The CDR3 is 14 amino acids. In germline, CDR1 is MNHEY, CDR2 SMNVEV (reference sequence). The V end lost 5 bases, the J end lost 1 base, and 10 bases lay between the germline ends. CDR3 nucleotides: TGTGCCAGCAGTCCCTTGACGGGCACAGATACGCAGTATTTT. The encoded protein is CASSPLTGTDTQYF.

This clonotype was counted a few times. The rearrangement joins TRBV19 to TRBJ2-7; tentatively, D is TRBD2 (6 bases). The V end was cut by 10 bases, the J end by 5 bases, with 15 bases between. Germline V gene lookup returns CDR1 LNHDA and CDR2 SQIVND (reference sequence). The CDR3 contains 12 residues. The CDR3: CATQIGRNEQYF. CDR3 nucleotides: TGTGCCACTCAAATCGGGAGAAACGAGCAGTACTTC. Full variable domain (missing parts from reference TRBV19 and TRBJ2-7): DGGITQSPKYLFRKEGQNVTLSCEQNLNHDAMYWYRQDPGQGLRLIYYSQIVNDFQKGDIAEGYSVSREKKESFPLTVTSAQKNPTAFYLCATQIGRNEQYFGPGTRLTVT.

This clonotype was detected a few times. The rearrangement links TRBV7-9 to TRBJ2-5; 7 nucleotides match TRBD1. The CDR3 is made up of 15 amino acids. Germline CDR1 is SEHNR and CDR2 is FQNEAQ (reference sequence). The J segment lost 4 bases and the V segment lost 3 bases, leaving 8 bases of the junction unmatched. The CDR3 sequence is CASSFRDSRGETQYF. The CDR3 bases are TGTGCCAGCAGCTTCCGGGACAGTCGGGGAGAGACCCAGTACTTC.

The V gene is TRBV4-1, the J gene TRBJ1-1, with 7 bases aligning to TRBD1. The CDR3 extends over 15 amino acids. The germline gives CDR1 MGHRA, CDR2 YSYEKL. J was trimmed by 4 bases and V by 1 base; bases with no gene match: 6. CDR3 DNA: TGCGCCAGCAGCCAAGCTCCTCAGGGGGGCACTGAAGCTTTCTTT. Translated, it gives CASSQAPQGGTEAFF.

The rearrangement links TRBV19 to TRBJ1-1; 9 nucleotides agree with TRBD1. The CDR3 sequence is 15 residues long. Trimming at V came to 5 bases and at J to 6 bases, leaving 10 bases not matched to a gene. Germline CDR1 reads LNHDA; CDR2 reads SQIVND (reference sequence). The CDR3 DNA sequence: TGTGCCAGTAGTCTTGTTCGGACAGGGGACCCTGAAGCTTTCTTT. As protein: CASSLVRTGDPEAFF.

The chain carries TRBV7-8 and TRBJ2-2, with 7 bases identical to TRBD1. J was trimmed by 4 bases and V by 6 bases; bases with no gene match: 5. The germline CDR1 and CDR2 sequences are SGHVS and FQNEAQ. The CDR3 has 14 amino acids. The CDR3 loop is CASSQDRATGELFF. The CDR3 nucleotides read TGTGCCAGCAGTCAAGACAGGGCCACCGGGGAGCTGTTTTTT.

The CDR3 coding sequence is TGTGCCAGCAGTCAAACACCGGGACTAGCCACAGATACGCAGTATTTT. Translation: CASSQTPGLATDTQYF. The rearrangement joins TRBV28 to TRBJ2-3; 9 positions agree with TRBD2. J gave up 2 bases and V 5 bases, and 8 bases lay outside the gene matches. The CDR3 has 16 amino acids. Germline CDR1 and CDR2: MDHEN and SYDVKM.

This clonotype was seen once. The CDR3 end shows no conserved phenylalanine or tryptophan, and so a read error is likely. This chain's CDR3 is CASSLELAGSYEQYL. As DNA, the CDR3 is TGTGCCAGCAGCTTAGAACTAGCGGGCTCCTACGAGCAGTACTTA. The rearrangement joins TRBV11-2 to TRBJ2-7, with 9 positions matching TRBD2. This CDR3 contains 15 residues. Per germline, CDR1 SGHAT and CDR2 FQNNGV. V shed 0 bases and J 0 bases; nucleotides not matched to a gene: 0.

In its sample, this clonotype was seen a few times. The V gene is TRBV6-5, the J gene TRBJ2-7; D is unclear. V dropped 2 bases and J dropped 0 bases, with 8 bases sitting between them. This CDR3 region has 14 residues. The germline V gene encodes CDR1 MNHEY and CDR2 SVGAGI. CDR3: CASSYDQSSYEQYF. DNA for the CDR3: TGTGCCAGCAGTTACGACCAAAGCTCCTACGAGCAGTACTTC.

The chain's CDR3 is CASSLDSFLNTEAFF. The CDR3 DNA sequence: TGTGCCAGCAGTTTAGACAGCTTTTTGAACACTGAAGCTTTCTTT. The J gene is TRBJ1-1, the V gene TRBV28, with a possible D match to TRBD1 (5 bases). CDR3 length equals 15 residues. V was cut by 2 bases and J by 0 bases, with 10 bases left in between. From germline, CDR1 is MDHEN and CDR2 SYDVKM.